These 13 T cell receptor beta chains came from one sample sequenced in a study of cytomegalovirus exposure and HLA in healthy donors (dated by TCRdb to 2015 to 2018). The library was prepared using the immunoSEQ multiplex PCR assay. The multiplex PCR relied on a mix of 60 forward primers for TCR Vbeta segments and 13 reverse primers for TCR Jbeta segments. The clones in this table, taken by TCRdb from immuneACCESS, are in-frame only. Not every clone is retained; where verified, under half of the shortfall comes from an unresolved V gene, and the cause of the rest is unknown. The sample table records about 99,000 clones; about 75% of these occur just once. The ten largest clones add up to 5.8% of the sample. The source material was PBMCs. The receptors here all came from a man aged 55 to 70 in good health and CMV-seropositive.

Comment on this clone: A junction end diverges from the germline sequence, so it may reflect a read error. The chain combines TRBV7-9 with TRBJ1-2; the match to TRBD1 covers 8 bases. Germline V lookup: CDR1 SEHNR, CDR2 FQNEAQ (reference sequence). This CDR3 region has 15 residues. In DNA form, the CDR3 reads TGTTCCAGCAGCTCAGGACAGGGTTTTAACTATGGCTACACCTTC. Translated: CSSSSGQGFNYGYTF.

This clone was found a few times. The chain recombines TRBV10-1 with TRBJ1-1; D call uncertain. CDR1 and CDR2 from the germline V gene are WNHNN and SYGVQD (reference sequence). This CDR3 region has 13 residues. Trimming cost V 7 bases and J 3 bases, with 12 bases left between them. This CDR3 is CASKLTADTEAFF. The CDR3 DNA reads TGCGCCAGCAAATTAACTGCGGACACTGAAGCTTTCTTT.

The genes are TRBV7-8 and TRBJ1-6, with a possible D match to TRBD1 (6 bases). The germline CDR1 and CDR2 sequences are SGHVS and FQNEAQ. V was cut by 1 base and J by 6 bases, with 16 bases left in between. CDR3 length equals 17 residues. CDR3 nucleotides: TGTGCCAGCAGCTTAGAGGGTATGGGCAGGGGTAATTCACCCCTCCACTTT. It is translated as CASSLEGMGRGNSPLHF.

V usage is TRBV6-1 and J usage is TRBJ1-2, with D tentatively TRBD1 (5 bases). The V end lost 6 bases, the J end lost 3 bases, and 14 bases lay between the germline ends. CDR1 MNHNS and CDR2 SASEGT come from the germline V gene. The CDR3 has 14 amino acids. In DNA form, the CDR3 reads TGTGCCAGCAGCGGCCGCTGGGGGGACTATGGCTACACCTTC. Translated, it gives CASSGRWGDYGYTF.

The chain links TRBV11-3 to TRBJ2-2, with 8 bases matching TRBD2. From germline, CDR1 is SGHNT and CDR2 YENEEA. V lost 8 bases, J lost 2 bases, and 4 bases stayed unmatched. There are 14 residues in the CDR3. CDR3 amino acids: CASGTRSNTGELFF. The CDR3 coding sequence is TGTGCCAGCGGGACTAGGTCTAACACCGGGGAGCTGTTTTTT.

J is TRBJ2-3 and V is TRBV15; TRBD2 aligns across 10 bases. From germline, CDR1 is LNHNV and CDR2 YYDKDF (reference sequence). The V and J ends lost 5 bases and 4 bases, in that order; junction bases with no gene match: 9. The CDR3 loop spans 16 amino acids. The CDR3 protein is CATSQKRGGSPDTQYF. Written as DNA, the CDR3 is TGTGCCACCAGCCAAAAGCGGGGGGGTTCGCCAGATACGCAGTATTTT.

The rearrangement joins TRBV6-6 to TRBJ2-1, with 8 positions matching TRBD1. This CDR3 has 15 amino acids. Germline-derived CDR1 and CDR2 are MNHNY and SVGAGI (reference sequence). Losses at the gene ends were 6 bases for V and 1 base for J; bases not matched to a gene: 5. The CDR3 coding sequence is TGTGCCAGCAGCATCACAGGGGGATCCTACAATGAGCAGTTCTTC. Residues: CASSITGGSYNEQFF.

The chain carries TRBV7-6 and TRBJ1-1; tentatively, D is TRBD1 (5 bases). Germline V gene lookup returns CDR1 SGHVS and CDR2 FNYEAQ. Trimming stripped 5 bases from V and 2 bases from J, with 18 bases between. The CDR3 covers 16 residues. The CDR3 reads CASSPRSGLENTEAFF. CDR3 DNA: TGTGCCAGCAGCCCTCGATCAGGGTTGGAAAACACTGAAGCTTTCTTT.

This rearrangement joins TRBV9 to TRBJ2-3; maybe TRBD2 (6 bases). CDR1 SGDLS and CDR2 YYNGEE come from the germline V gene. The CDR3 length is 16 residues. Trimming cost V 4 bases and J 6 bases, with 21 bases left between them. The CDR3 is CASSPRGSGWADTQYF. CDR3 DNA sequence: TGTGCCAGCAGCCCCCGGGGTAGCGGCTGGGCTGATACGCAGTATTTT.

Here the CDR3 reads CASSPRTGRAWNEQFF. The CDR3 DNA reads as TGTGCCAGCTCACCCAGGACAGGGCGCGCGTGGAATGAGCAGTTCTTC. This rearrangement joins TRBV18 to TRBJ2-1; 8 nucleotides line up with TRBD1. The CDR3 has 16 amino acids. Per germline, CDR1 KGHSH and CDR2 LQKENI. V shed 3 bases, J shed 7 bases, and the junction held 11 bases outside the gene matches.

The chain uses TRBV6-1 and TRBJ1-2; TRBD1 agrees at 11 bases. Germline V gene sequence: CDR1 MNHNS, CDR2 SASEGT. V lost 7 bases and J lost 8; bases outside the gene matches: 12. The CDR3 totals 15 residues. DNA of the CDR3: TGTGCCAGCATAGCTCGTGGACAGGGGGCTAGAGGCTACACCTTC. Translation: CASIARGQGARGYTF.

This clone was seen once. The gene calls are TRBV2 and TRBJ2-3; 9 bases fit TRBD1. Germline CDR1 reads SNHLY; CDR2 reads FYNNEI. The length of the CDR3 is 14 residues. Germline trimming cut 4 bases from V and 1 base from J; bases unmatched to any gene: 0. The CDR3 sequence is CASSGQGGTDTQYF. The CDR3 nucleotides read TGTGCCAGCAGTGGACAGGGGGGCACAGATACGCAGTATTTT.

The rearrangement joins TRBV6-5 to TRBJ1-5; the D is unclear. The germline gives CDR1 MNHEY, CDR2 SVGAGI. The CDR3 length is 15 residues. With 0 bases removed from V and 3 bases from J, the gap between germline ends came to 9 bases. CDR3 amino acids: CASSYSRGSNQPQHF. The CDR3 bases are TGTGCCAGCAGTTACTCGAGAGGGTCCAATCAGCCCCAGCATTTT.